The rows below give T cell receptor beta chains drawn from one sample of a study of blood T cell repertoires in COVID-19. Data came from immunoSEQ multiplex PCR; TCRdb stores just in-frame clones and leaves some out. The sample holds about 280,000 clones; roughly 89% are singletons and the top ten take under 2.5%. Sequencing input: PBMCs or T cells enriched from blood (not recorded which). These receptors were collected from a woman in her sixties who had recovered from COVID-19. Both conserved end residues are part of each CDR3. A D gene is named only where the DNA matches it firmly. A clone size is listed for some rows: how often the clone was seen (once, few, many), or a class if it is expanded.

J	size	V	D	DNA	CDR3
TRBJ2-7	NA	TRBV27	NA	TGTGCCAGCAGTTTATCCCCCCCTGAGGGATACGATAGCTACGAGCAGTACTTC	CASSLSPPEGYDSYEQYF
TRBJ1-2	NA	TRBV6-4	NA	TGTGCCAGCAGTGATGGTCCAGGGGAGGGCTACACCTTC	CASSDGPGEGYTF
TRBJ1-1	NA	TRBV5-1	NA	TGCGCCAGCAGCTTGGTAGAGGGTGGGAACACTGAAGCTTTCTTT	CASSLVEGGNTEAFF
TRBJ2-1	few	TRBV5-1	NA	TGCGCCAGCAGCTACTTCGGTAATGAGCAGTTCTTC	CASSYFGNEQFF
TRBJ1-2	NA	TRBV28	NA	TGTGCCAGCAGTGGGGTCACCGGGAGCCGGATCCAAAACTATGGCTACACCTTC	CASSGVTGSRIQNYGYTF
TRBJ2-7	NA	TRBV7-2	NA	TGTGCCAGTAGGGCGGGAGACAGGAGACACGAGCAGTACTTC	CASRAGDRRHEQYF
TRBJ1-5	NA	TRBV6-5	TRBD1	TGTGCCAGCAGTTGGGGACAGGGAGGTCAGCCCCAGCATTTT	CASSWGQGGQPQHF
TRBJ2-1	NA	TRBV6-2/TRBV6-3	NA	TGTGCCAGCAGTTATGGGCGGGTCAGCTCCTACAATGAGCAGTTCTTC	CASSYGRVSSYNEQFF
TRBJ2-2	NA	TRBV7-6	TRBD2	TGTGCCAGCAGGCGGACTAGCGGGATAAACACCGGGGAGCTGTTTTTT	CASRRTSGINTGELFF
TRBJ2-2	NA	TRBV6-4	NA	TGTGCCAGCAGTGACGATCCCAGAAACACCGGGGAGCTGTTTTTT	CASSDDPRNTGELFF
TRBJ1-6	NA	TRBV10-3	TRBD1	TGTGCCATCAGTGAGTCGGCAGGGGGCTCAGGTTCACCCCTCCACTTT	CAISESAGGSGSPLHF
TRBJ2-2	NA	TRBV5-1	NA	TGCGCCAGCAGCTTGGGAGGAGGGGAGATCGGGGAGCTGTTTTTT	CASSLGGGEIGELFF
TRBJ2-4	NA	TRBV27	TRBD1	TGTGCCAGCAGTTTATCCGGGGACAGGGGAAAATCGTACTTC	CASSLSGDRGKSYF
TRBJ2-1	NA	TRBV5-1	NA	TGCGCCAGCAGCCCCTACACGGGGATCAATGAGCAGTTCTTC	CASSPYTGINEQFF
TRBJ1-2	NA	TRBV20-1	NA	TGCAGTGCTAGAGGCGGGGACGGCTACACCTTC	CSARGGDGYTF
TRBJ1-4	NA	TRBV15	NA	TGTGCCACCAGCAGAGAGGGGGGGGGTAGTGAAAAACTGTTTTTT	CATSREGGGSEKLFF
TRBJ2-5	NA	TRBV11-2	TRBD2	TGTGCCAGCAGTTCCAGTTTAGTAGCGGGGGCCAGGTGGGCCCAGTACTTC	CASSSSLVAGARWAQYF
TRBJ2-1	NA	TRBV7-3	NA	TGTGCCAGCAGCTCATCCTCGGACGCAGGGCGGAATGAGCAGTTCTTC	CASSSSSDAGRNEQFF
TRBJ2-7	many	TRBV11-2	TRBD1	TGTGCCAGCAGCTTTGGACAGGGGAGATCCAGCTCCTACGAGCAGTACTTC	CASSFGQGRSSSYEQYF
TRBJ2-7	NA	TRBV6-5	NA	TGTGCCAGCAGTTACTCAGGGGTCGGCTACGAGCAGTACTTC	CASSYSGVGYEQYF
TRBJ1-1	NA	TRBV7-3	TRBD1	TGTGCCAGCAGCTCGACGACAGGGAGTAAAACTGAAGCTTTCTTT	CASSSTTGSKTEAFF
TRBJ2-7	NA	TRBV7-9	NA	TGTGCCAGCAGCTTCGGGTTCGAGCAGTACTTC	CASSFGFEQYF
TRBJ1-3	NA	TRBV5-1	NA	TGCGCCAGCAGCGCGGGGGGCGCTGGAAACACCATATATTTT	CASSAGGAGNTIYF
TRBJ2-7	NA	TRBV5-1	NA	TGCGCCAGCAGCGCAGTGGACTTGCCCTACGAGCAGTACTTC	CASSAVDLPYEQYF
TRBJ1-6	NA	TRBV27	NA	TGTGCCAGCAGTTGGGCGGGGAGAGGGGATAATTCACCCCTCCACTTT	CASSWAGRGDNSPLHF
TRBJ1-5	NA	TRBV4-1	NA	TGCGCCAGCAGCCAATCGACAGTCCATGAGCCCCAGCATTTT	CASSQSTVHEPQHF
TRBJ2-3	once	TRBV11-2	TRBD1	TGTGCCAGCAGCACCCTGGACAGGGAGGCGCAGTATTTT	CASSTLDREAQYF
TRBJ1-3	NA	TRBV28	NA	TGTGCCAGCAGTTTAGGCATGCCCGGAAACACCATATATTTT	CASSLGMPGNTIYF
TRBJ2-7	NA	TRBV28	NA	TGTGCCAGCAGTTTAGCGGCCCAGAGCTCCTACGAGCAGTACTTC	CASSLAAQSSYEQYF
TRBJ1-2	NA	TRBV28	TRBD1	TGTGCCAGCAGTTCGGACAGGGGCTTTGGCTACACCTTC	CASSSDRGFGYTF
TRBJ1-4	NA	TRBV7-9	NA	TGTGCCAGCAGCGTTGTGGGGGGTAATGAAAAACTGTTTTTT	CASSVVGGNEKLFF
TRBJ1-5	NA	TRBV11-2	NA	TGTGCCAGCAGCTTAGACGGGGGTCAGCCCCAGCATTTT	CASSLDGGQPQHF
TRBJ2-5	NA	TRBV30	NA	TGTGCCTGGAGTGTAGGAGGTCGCCCCAGGGAGACCCAGTACTTC	CAWSVGGRPRETQYF
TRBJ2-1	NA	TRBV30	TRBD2	TGTGCCTGTCCCCCCGCCGATAGCGGGGGCATCAGTGGGGAGCAGTTCTTC	CACPPADSGGISGEQFF
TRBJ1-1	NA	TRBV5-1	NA	TGCGCCAGCAGCTTGTCCCGCTTTCAGGGTGACACTGAAGCTTTCTTT	CASSLSRFQGDTEAFF
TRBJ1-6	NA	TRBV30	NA	TGTGCCTGGAGTACGGGGAATTCACCCCTCCACTTT	CAWSTGNSPLHF
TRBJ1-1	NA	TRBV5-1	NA	TGCGCCAGCAGCGGGGCCGCTGAAGCTTTCTTT	CASSGAAEAFF
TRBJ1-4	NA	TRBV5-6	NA	TGTGCCAGCAGCTTGGAAGGGGATGACCTTAATGAAAAACTGTTTTTT	CASSLEGDDLNEKLFF
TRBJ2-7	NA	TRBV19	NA	TGTGCCAGTAATGGGGGCGGGAGTTACGAGCAGTACTTC	CASNGGGSYEQYF
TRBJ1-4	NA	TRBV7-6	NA	TGTGCCAGCAGCTCTAGGCGGGGAGGGAGGTTTACTGAAAAACTGTTTTTT	CASSSRRGGRFTEKLFF
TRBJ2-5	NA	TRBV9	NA	TGTGCCAGCAGCGAAGGGAGGAACGTCGAGACCCAGTACTTC	CASSEGRNVETQYF
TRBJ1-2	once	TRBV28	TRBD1	TGTGCCAGCAGTTCGGGGACAGGGGCGGGAAATGGCTACACCTTC	CASSSGTGAGNGYTF
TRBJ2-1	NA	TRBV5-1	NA	TGCGCCAGCAGCTTGGCCGGGGGTAGTTCCTACAATGAGCAGTTCTTC	CASSLAGGSSYNEQFF
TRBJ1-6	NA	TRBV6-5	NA	TGTGCCAGTACAGGGAATAATTCACCCCTCCACTTT	CASTGNNSPLHF